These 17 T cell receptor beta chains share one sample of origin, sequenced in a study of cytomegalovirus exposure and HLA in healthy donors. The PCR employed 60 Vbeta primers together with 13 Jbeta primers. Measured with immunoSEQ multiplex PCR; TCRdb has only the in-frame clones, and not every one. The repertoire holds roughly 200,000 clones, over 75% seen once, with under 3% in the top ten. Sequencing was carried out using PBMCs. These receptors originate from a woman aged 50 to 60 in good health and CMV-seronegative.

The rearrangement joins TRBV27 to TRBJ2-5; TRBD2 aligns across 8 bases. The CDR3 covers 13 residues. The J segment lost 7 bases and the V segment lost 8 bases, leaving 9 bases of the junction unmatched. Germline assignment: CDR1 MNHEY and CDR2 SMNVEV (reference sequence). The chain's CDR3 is CASWGAGVATQYF. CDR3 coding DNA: TGTGCCAGCTGGGGAGCGGGAGTGGCGACCCAGTACTTC.

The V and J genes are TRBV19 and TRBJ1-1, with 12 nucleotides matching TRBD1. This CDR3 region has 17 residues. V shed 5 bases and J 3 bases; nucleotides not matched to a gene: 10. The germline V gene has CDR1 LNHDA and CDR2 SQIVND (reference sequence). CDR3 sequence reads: CASSPRGQGAQDTEAFF. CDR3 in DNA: TGTGCCAGTAGTCCCAGGGGACAGGGGGCGCAGGACACTGAAGCTTTCTTT.

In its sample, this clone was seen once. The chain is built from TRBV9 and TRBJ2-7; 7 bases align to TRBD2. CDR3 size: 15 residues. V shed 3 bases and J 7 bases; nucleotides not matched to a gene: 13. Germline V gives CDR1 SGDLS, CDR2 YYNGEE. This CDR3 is CASSAASGPGREQYF. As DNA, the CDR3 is TGTGCCAGCAGCGCGGCTAGCGGCCCCGGGAGGGAGCAGTACTTC.

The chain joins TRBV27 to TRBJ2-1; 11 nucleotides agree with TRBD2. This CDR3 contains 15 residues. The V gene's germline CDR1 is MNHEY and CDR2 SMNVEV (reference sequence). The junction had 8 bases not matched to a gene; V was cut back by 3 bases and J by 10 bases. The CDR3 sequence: CASSFSSGRPAEQFF. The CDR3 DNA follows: TGTGCCAGCAGTTTCTCTAGCGGGAGGCCTGCAGAGCAGTTCTTC.

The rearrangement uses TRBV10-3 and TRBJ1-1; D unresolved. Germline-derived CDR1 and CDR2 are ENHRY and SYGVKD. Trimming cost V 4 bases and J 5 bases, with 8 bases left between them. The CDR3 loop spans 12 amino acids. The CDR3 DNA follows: TGTGCCATCAGTGCGGGAAGGACTGAAGCTTTCTTT. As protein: CAISAGRTEAFF.

The CDR3 DNA is TGTGCCAGCTCACCGGCGGGGGCGTCCTACGAGCAGTACTTC. Its protein is CASSPAGASYEQYF. The chain joins TRBV18 to TRBJ2-7; weak D call: TRBD2 (7 bases). With 3 bases removed from V and 1 base from J, the gap between germline ends came to 10 bases. Germline V gene data show CDR1 as KGHSH and CDR2 as LQKENI. The CDR3 loop spans 14 amino acids.

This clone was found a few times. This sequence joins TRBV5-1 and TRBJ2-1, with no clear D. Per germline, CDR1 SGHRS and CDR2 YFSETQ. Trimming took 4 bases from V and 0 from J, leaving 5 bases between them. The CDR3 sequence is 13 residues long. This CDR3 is CASSPGSYNEQFF. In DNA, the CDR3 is TGCGCCAGCAGCCCCGGCTCCTACAATGAGCAGTTCTTC.

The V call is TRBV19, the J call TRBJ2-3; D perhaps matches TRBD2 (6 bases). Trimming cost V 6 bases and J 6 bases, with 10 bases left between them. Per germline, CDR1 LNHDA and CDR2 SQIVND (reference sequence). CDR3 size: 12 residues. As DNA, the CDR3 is TGTGCCAGTAGACTAAGCGGGGATACGCAGTATTTT. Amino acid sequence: CASRLSGDTQYF.

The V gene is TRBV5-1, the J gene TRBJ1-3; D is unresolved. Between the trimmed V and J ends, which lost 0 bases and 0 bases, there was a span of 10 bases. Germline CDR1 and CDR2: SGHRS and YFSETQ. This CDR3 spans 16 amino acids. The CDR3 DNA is TGCGCCAGCAGCTTGGACGGACTGAACTCTGGAAACACCATATATTTT. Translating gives CASSLDGLNSGNTIYF. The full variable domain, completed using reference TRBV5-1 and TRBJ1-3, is KAGVTQTPRYLIKTRGQQVTLSCSPISGHRSVSWYQQTPGQGLQFLFEYFSETQRNKGNFPGRFSGRQFSNSRSEMNVSTLELGDSALYLCASSLDGLNSGNTIYFGEGSWLTVV.

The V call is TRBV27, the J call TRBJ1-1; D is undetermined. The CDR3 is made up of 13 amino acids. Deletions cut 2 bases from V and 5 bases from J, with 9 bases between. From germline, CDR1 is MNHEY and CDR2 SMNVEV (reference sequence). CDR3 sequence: CASSLEGRTEAFF. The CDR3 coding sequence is TGTGCCAGCAGTTTAGAGGGTAGGACTGAAGCTTTCTTT.

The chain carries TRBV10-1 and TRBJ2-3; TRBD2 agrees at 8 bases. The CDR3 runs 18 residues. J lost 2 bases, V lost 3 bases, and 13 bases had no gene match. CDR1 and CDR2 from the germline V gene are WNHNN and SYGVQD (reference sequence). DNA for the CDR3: TGCGCCAGCAGTGATACGAGGAGGCAGCGGGAGTTCACAGATACGCAGTATTTT. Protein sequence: CASSDTRRQREFTDTQYF.

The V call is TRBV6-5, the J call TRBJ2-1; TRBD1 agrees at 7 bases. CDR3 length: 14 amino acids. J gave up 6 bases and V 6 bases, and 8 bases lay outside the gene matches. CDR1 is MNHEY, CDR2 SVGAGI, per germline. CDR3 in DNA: TGTGCCAGCAGACAGGGGTTAGGTGGCAATGAGCAGTTCTTC. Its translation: CASRQGLGGNEQFF.

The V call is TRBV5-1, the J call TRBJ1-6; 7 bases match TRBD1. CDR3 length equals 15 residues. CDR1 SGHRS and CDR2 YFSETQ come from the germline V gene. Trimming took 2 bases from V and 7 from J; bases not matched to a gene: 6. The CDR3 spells CASSFTGVSNSPLHF. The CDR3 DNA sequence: TGCGCCAGCAGCTTCACAGGGGTTTCAAATTCACCCCTCCACTTT.

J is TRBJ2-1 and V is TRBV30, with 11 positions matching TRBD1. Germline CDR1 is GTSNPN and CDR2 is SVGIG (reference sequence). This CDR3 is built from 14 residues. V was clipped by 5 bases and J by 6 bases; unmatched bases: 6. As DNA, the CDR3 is TGTGCCTGGGCCCGGGACAGGGGGTTCAATGAGCAGTTCTTC. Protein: CAWARDRGFNEQFF.

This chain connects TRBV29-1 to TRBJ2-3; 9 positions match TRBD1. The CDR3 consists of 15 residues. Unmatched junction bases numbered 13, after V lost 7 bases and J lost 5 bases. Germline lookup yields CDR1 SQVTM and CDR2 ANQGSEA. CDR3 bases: TGCAGCGCTGGACAGGGGTCGGGCCTAGTAGATACGCAGTATTTT. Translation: CSAGQGSGLVDTQYF.

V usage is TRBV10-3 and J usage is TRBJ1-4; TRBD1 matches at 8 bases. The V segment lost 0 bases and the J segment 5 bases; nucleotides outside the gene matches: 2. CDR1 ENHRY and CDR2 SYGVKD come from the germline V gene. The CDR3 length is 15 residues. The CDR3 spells CAISESNRGNEKLFF. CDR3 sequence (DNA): TGTGCCATCAGTGAGTCGAACAGGGGGAATGAAAAACTGTTTTTT.

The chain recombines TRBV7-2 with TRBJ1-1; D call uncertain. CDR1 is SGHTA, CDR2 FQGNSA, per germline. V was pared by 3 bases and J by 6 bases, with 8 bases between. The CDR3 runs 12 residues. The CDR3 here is CASSFPSAEAFF. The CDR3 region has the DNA TGTGCCAGCAGCTTCCCGTCCGCTGAAGCTTTCTTT.